This T cell receptor (beta chain) appears in the sequencing data of a study of blood T cell repertoires in COVID-19 (dated by TCRdb to 2020 to 2021). Regarding the complete study: Samples from collaborators originated in the United States, Italy and Spain and spanned both the acute and convalescent phases of COVID-19. The material from the prospective study consisted of cDNA or gDNA derived from T cells, B-cell-depleted T cells, or PBMCs. Subjects who had been exposed to COVID-19, were actively infected with it, or had recovered from it provided the deeply sampled blood TCRbeta repertoires that made up the dataset. The repertoires were released in a freely available public database meant as a resource for research on the immune response to SARS-CoV-2. Samples came from the ongoing ImmuneRACE study (first 160 participants) plus 1,254 subjects from 6 global collaborators. The sample metadata nearly always contained a de-identified subject ID, COVID-19 status, age in years and sex. Where HLA class I and class II types were available, the types were taken from metadata supplied by the sample provider, not from assay-based typing. On the study overall, not on this receptor specifically: The quantity of clinical and demographic metadata differed by source and by participant and was supplied without curation.

V is cut by 1 base and J by 4 bases, and the space between the germline ends is 17 bases. From cysteine to phenylalanine, the CDR3 is 16 amino acids long. Just the 48-base CDR3 DNA is kept, in frame starting at base 1. CDR1 and CDR2 are read off the germline V gene as MRHNA and SNTAGT. As for this clone: It lacks a known antigen. Within one base of it there is no much larger clone, and no base qualities were kept.

Collaborating institutions collected whole blood in K2EDTA tubes following their own protocols. Collaborator samples were shipped for TCRbeta analysis as frozen whole blood, isolated PBMCs, or DNA extracted from either sample type. TCRbeta CDR3 regions were amplified from genomic DNA using the immunoSEQ Assay, a bias-controlled multiplex PCR. Processing in the source paper ran as follows. Nucleated cell counts per sample were estimated from amplification of reference gene primers within the assay. To quantify the absolute abundance of each unique TCRbeta CDR3 rearrangement, sequence reads were collapsed and filtered. Productive Simpson clonality was computed per sample as the square root of Simpson's diversity index over productive rearrangements. TCRdb holds this immuneACCESS table with in-frame rearrangements only. Some clones are missing; in checked studies, unresolved V genes explain under half, and the rest has no known cause. The V and J calls and clone size were taken over from that table, and D and trimming were inferred from the DNA. The sample yields tens of thousands of clones; around 90% were counted once. The ten top clones hold roughly 45% of the sample.

The rearranged chain carries TRBV6-4 and TRBJ2-7; the D region possibly corresponds to TRBD1 (5 bases align). Input material: peripheral blood. This clonotype was obtained from a human donor in a cohort sampled during active COVID-19. The CDR3 region reads CASSDYDSLTLYEQYF. The bases read TGTGCCAGCAGTGACTATGACAGCCTTACTCTGTACGAGCAGTACTTC.